What follows are 8 T cell receptor beta chains derived from one specimen sequenced in a study of T cell responses to AZD1222 COVID-19 vaccine. Assay used: immunoSEQ multiplex PCR; TCRdb lists only in-frame clones, some missing. The sample lists 150,000 to 200,000 clones, around 90% seen once, with approximately 0.49% in the top ten. Sequenced here: peripheral blood, sampled on day 0 of AZD1222 vaccination. The receptor set was obtained from an adult in good health.

The V call is TRBV3-1 (or the pseudogene TRBV3-2), the J call TRBJ2-1; 16 nucleotides line up with TRBD2. This CDR3 is built from 21 residues. From germline, CDR1 is LGHDT and CDR2 YNNKEL (reference sequence). J lost 4 bases, V lost 3 bases, and 15 bases had no gene match. Here the CDR3 reads CASSHPGTPGLAGGPYNEQFF. CDR3 sequence (DNA): TGTGCCAGCAGCCACCCCGGGACCCCGGGACTAGCGGGAGGGCCTTACAATGAGCAGTTCTTC.

The chain joins TRBV27 to TRBJ1-1; perhaps TRBD1 as D (6 bases). Germline V lookup: CDR1 MNHEY, CDR2 SMNVEV (reference sequence). The CDR3 runs to 16 residues. Deletions cut 3 bases from V and 5 bases from J, with 19 bases between. The CDR3 region has the DNA TGTGCCAGCAGTTTCGGCCCCGTACAGGGAAGAACTGAAGCTTTCTTT. Translated, it gives CASSFGPVQGRTEAFF.

CDR3 coding DNA: TGTGCCAGCAGTTTATCTATTTGGACTGAAGCTTTCTTT. Translated, it gives CASSLSIWTEAFF. The rearrangement uses TRBV27 and TRBJ1-1, with D uncertain. V shed 0 bases and J shed 5 bases, with 7 bases lying between them. From germline, CDR1 is MNHEY and CDR2 SMNVEV (reference sequence). The CDR3 extends over 13 amino acids.

V is TRBV7-9 and J is TRBJ2-7, with 7 bases fitting TRBD2. This CDR3 is built from 14 residues. V was clipped by 5 bases and J by 2 bases; unmatched bases: 6. Per the germline V gene, CDR1 is SEHNR and CDR2 is FQNEAQ (reference sequence). The CDR3 is CASSPRDYTYEQYF. CDR3 bases: TGTGCCAGCAGCCCCCGGGACTACACCTACGAGCAGTACTTC.

V and J are TRBV6-5 and TRBJ1-5, with D possibly being TRBD1 (6 bases). Germline-derived CDR1 and CDR2 are MNHEY and SVGAGI. The CDR3 totals 14 residues. Trimming removed 7 bases at V and 6 bases at J, with 16 bases between. CDR3 protein: CASNPGGAGQPQHF. CDR3 nucleotide sequence: TGTGCCAGCAACCCCGGGGGGGCGGGTCAGCCCCAGCATTTT.

The J gene is TRBJ1-6, the V gene TRBV28; TRBD1 is a possible D gene (5 bases). Trimming stripped 6 bases from V and 16 bases from J, with 19 bases between. The CDR3 covers 13 residues. Germline CDR1 reads MDHEN; CDR2 reads SYDVKM. CDR3 sequence reads: CASRGPERDPLHF. The CDR3 DNA sequence: TGTGCCAGCAGAGGCCCTGAACGGGACCCACTCCACTTT.

The genes are TRBV10-2 and TRBJ2-7, with a weak D call TRBD1 (5 bases). Trimming took 8 bases from V and 5 from J, leaving 13 bases between them. The CDR3 runs to 12 residues. Germline CDR1 is WSHSY and CDR2 is SAAADI. CDR3 sequence (DNA): TGCGCCAGCGGGAAGACAGTCCACGAGCAGTACTTC. Translation: CASGKTVHEQYF.

The chain is built from TRBV6-5 and TRBJ2-2; D may be TRBD2 (6 bases). The CDR3 is made up of 15 amino acids. Germline-derived CDR1 and CDR2 are MNHEY and SVGAGI. Trimming took off 2 bases at V and 1 base at J, with 8 bases between the two ends. The DNA of the CDR3 is TGTGCCAGCAGTTACGACGGGGGGAACACCGGGGAGCTGTTTTTT. This sequence encodes CASSYDGGNTGELFF.